These 27 T cell receptor beta chains came from one sample sequenced in a study of T cell responses to AZD1222 COVID-19 vaccine. Profiling relied on immunoSEQ multiplex PCR, and the TCRdb table lists in-frame clones only, not all of them. Among around 160,000 clones listed, roughly 92% were seen once. The material sequenced was peripheral blood, taken 28 days after the second AZD1222 dose. The receptors here all came from an adult who received the AZD1222 COVID-19 vaccine.

The chain uses TRBV20-1 and TRBJ2-7, with 11 bases lining up with TRBD2. This CDR3 is built from 16 residues. V was clipped by 3 bases and J by 2 bases; unmatched bases: 9. Germline V lookup: CDR1 DFQATT, CDR2 SNEGSKA (reference sequence). This CDR3 is CSASSSATSGTYEQYF. For the CDR3, the DNA is TGCAGTGCTAGTAGTTCGGCGACTAGCGGGACCTACGAGCAGTACTTC.

Of note for this clone: This sample includes further DNA sequences coding for the same CDR3. The rearrangement joins TRBV7-9 to TRBJ2-7, with D possibly matching TRBD2 (6 bases). The ends were cut back, 5 bases at V and 4 bases at J, with 12 bases in the middle. This CDR3 is 13 amino acids long. Germline assignment: CDR1 SEHNR and CDR2 FQNEAQ (reference sequence). The CDR3 region has the DNA TGTGCCAGCAGCGCGGGACCTCTATACGAGCAGTACTTC. It yields the protein CASSAGPLYEQYF.

The chain links TRBV29-1 to TRBJ2-2, with unresolved D. This CDR3 spans 17 amino acids. The V end was cut by 1 base, the J end by 5 bases, with 20 bases between. Germline CDR1 is SQVTM and CDR2 is ANQGSEA. Here the CDR3 reads CSVEVFRDLWGTGELFF. The CDR3, as DNA: TGCAGCGTTGAAGTATTCCGTGACCTATGGGGAACCGGGGAGCTGTTTTTT.

The chain links TRBV19 to TRBJ1-1; TRBD1 matches at 9 bases. This CDR3 spans 14 amino acids. Unmatched junction bases numbered 2, after V lost 5 bases and J lost 1 base. Germline V CDR1 and CDR2: LNHDA, SQIVND (reference sequence). This chain's CDR3 is CASSWDRENTEAFF. CDR3 nucleotides: TGTGCCAGTAGTTGGGACAGGGAGAACACTGAAGCTTTCTTT. The whole variable domain, filled in from reference TRBV19 and TRBJ1-1, reads DGGITQSPKYLFRKEGQNVTLSCEQNLNHDAMYWYRQDPGQGLRLIYYSQIVNDFQKGDIAEGYSVSREKKESFPLTVTSAQKNPTAFYLCASSWDRENTEAFFGQGTRLTVV.

This clone was recorded once. The chain joins TRBV11-2 to TRBJ2-1; D is tentatively TRBD1 or TRBD2 (5 bases each). The CDR3 is 15 residues long. CDR1 and CDR2 from the germline V gene are SGHAT and FQNNGV. V dropped 5 bases and J dropped 5 bases, with 16 bases sitting between them. Here the CDR3 reads CASSPERTFHNEQFF. The CDR3 DNA sequence: TGTGCCAGCAGCCCGGAGCGGACATTTCACAATGAGCAGTTCTTC.

This chain links TRBV2 with TRBJ1-1; no definite D call. The CDR3 runs to 12 residues. The V and J ends lost 6 bases and 4 bases respectively, with 9 bases between them. Germline V gene data show CDR1 as SNHLY and CDR2 as FYNNEI. Written as DNA, the CDR3 is TGTGCCAGCAGCCCCGCGGGCACTGAAGCTTTCTTT. It translates to CASSPAGTEAFF.

V usage is TRBV6-5 and J usage is TRBJ2-1; D call uncertain. Trimming took 11 bases from V and 1 from J, leaving 9 bases between them. The length of the CDR3 is 12 residues. Germline values: CDR1 MNHEY, CDR2 SVGAGI. CDR3 DNA: TGTGCCTCCCTCCGATCCTACAATGAGCAGTTCTTC. Translation gives CASLRSYNEQFF.

This clone appeared once. The CDR3 region is CASSDSQGTDTQYF. The DNA for the CDR3 is TGTGCCAGCAGTGACTCCCAGGGGACAGATACGCAGTATTTT. The genes are TRBV6-4 and TRBJ2-3, with a weak D call TRBD1 (6 bases). Germline values: CDR1 MRHNA, CDR2 SNTAGT. The CDR3 covers 14 residues. Deletions cut 0 bases from V and 3 bases from J, with 7 bases between.

The chain's CDR3 is CASSFRSGGVGQPQHF. CDR3 sequence (DNA): TGTGCCAGCAGTTTTCGATCAGGGGGCGTCGGACAGCCCCAGCATTTT. The chain combines TRBV28 with TRBJ1-5; 8 bases map to TRBD1. Germline V gene sequence: CDR1 MDHEN, CDR2 SYDVKM. J lost 7 bases, V lost 3 bases, and 11 bases had no gene match. The CDR3 extends over 16 amino acids.

The chain has TRBV6-5 and TRBJ1-6; D ambiguous. In germline, CDR1 is MNHEY, CDR2 SVGAGI. V was clipped by 5 bases and J by 1 base, with 6 bases between them. CDR3 length: 14 amino acids. This CDR3 is CASSLGSYNSPLHF. CDR3 coding DNA: TGTGCCAGCAGTCTGGGTTCCTATAATTCACCCCTCCACTTT.

The chain joins TRBV27 to TRBJ2-1; D unclear. Trimming removed 3 bases at V and 6 bases at J, with 12 bases between. This CDR3 comprises 14 residues. CDR1 is MNHEY and CDR2 is SMNVEV in the germline V gene (reference sequence). As DNA, the CDR3 is TGTGCCAGCAGTTTTGGCAGCGTAGGCAATGAGCAGTTCTTC. It encodes CASSFGSVGNEQFF.

The chain recombines TRBV10-1 with TRBJ2-5; D is perhaps TRBD2 (7 bases). CDR1 is WNHNN and CDR2 is SYGVQD in the germline V gene (reference sequence). The CDR3 sequence is 16 residues long. The V end lost 8 bases, the J end lost 1 base, and 20 bases lay between the germline ends. The CDR3 protein is CASAEGGPGPQETQYF. The CDR3 DNA reads as TGCGCCAGCGCCGAGGGGGGGCCAGGGCCCCAAGAGACCCAGTACTTC.

The rearrangement links TRBV5-1 to TRBJ2-5; TRBD2 matches 7 bases. From germline, CDR1 is SGHRS and CDR2 YFSETQ. This CDR3 has 15 residues. The V and J ends lost 2 bases and 4 bases, in that order; junction bases with no gene match: 8. CDR3 nucleotides: TGCGCCAGCAGCTTAAGAACGGGAGGAAGAGAGACCCAGTACTTC. This encodes CASSLRTGGRETQYF. Full variable domain (rest looked up from reference TRBV5-1 and TRBJ2-5): KAGVTQTPRYLIKTRGQQVTLSCSPISGHRSVSWYQQTPGQGLQFLFEYFSETQRNKGNFPGRFSGRQFSNSRSEMNVSTLELGDSALYLCASSLRTGGRETQYFGPGTRLLVL.

V gene TRBV28 combines with J gene TRBJ2-7; weak D call: TRBD2 (5 bases). V shed 5 bases and J shed 4 bases, with 15 bases lying between them. This CDR3 comprises 14 residues. Germline assignment: CDR1 MDHEN and CDR2 SYDVKM. The CDR3 here is CASSVAGVFYEQYF. In nucleotides, the CDR3 is TGTGCCAGCAGTGTAGCCGGGGTCTTTTACGAGCAGTACTTC.

This clone was counted once. The CDR3 nucleotides are TGTGCCAGCAGCGCCCATGGGGCGGGAGGCGCCTACGAGCAGTACTTC. This encodes CASSAHGAGGAYEQYF. J is TRBJ2-7 and V is TRBV7-9; 8 nucleotides agree with TRBD2. Trimming cost V 5 bases and J 2 bases; bases outside gene matches: 11. The CDR3 has 16 residues. Looked up from germline, CDR1 is SEHNR and CDR2 is FQNEAQ (reference sequence).

The rearrangement uses TRBV19 and TRBJ1-5; tentatively, D is TRBD1 (5 bases). V was trimmed by 7 bases and J by 0 bases, leaving 13 bases between them. The CDR3 is made up of 15 amino acids. Germline CDR1 LNHDA, CDR2 SQIVND (reference sequence). The CDR3 DNA reads TGTGCCAGTATCCCAGGGCCGAATAGCAATCAGCCCCAGCATTTT. Translating it yields CASIPGPNSNQPQHF. The entire variable domain, with the rest obtained from reference TRBV19 and TRBJ1-5, is as follows: DGGITQSPKYLFRKEGQNVTLSCEQNLNHDAMYWYRQDPGQGLRLIYYSQIVNDFQKGDIAEGYSVSREKKESFPLTVTSAQKNPTAFYLCASIPGPNSNQPQHFGDGTRLSIL.

The chain is built from TRBV9 and TRBJ2-7; D is perhaps TRBD2 (5 bases). CDR3 size: 16 residues. The V end lost 2 bases, the J end lost 5 bases, and 20 bases lay between the germline ends. CDR1 is SGDLS, CDR2 YYNGEE, per germline. CDR3 nucleotides: TGTGCCAGCAGCGTCGGGTCTGGAGGTAGGATAAACGAGCAGTACTTC. Residues: CASSVGSGGRINEQYF.

Only one count was recorded for this clone. The CDR3 nucleotides read TGTGCCAGCAGCGTACGGGGGTCGCTTGGCACAGATACGCAGTATTTT. Its translation: CASSVRGSLGTDTQYF. This chain uses TRBV9 with TRBJ2-3, with a tentative D call TRBD2 (6 bases). Germline V lookup: CDR1 SGDLS, CDR2 YYNGEE. The CDR3 covers 16 residues. Trimming took 1 base from V and 1 from J, leaving 13 bases between them.

The chain uses TRBV12-3 or TRBV12-4 and TRBJ2-7; possibly TRBD2 for D (5 bases). The CDR3 has 13 amino acids. V lost 8 bases to trimming and J lost 0 bases, with 11 bases between them. Here the CDR3 reads CASGRGSSYEQYF. The CDR3 coding sequence is TGTGCCAGCGGGAGAGGGAGCTCCTACGAGCAGTACTTC.

V and J are TRBV5-4 and TRBJ1-1, with unresolved D. Germline CDR1 reads SGHNT; CDR2 reads YYREEE (reference sequence). This CDR3 has 15 amino acids. V was shortened by 4 bases and J by 3 bases, with 16 bases between the two germline ends. The CDR3 reads CASSLSGWVDTEAFF. CDR3 bases: TGTGCCAGCAGCCTGTCGGGATGGGTGGACACTGAAGCTTTCTTT.

This clone was counted between two and nine times. The chain uses TRBV6-6 and TRBJ1-4; 11 nucleotides align to TRBD1. Germline V CDR1 and CDR2: MNHNY, SVGAGI (reference sequence). The junction had 4 bases not matched to a gene; V was cut back by 6 bases and J by 7 bases. CDR3 length: 14 residues. CDR3 in DNA: TGTGCCAGCAGCCTGGGACAGGGGGTTGAAAAACTGTTTTTT. It yields the protein CASSLGQGVEKLFF.

V and J are TRBV7-2 and TRBJ2-3, with D unresolved. Trimming took off 3 bases at V and 5 bases at J, with 15 bases between the two ends. In germline, CDR1 is SGHTA, CDR2 FQGNSA. This CDR3 region has 15 residues. CDR3 coding DNA: TGTGCCAGCAGCTTCACGGTAACCTGGAGAGATACGCAGTATTTT. The encoded protein is CASSFTVTWRDTQYF. The full variable domain, completed using reference TRBV7-2 and TRBJ2-3, is GAGVSQSPSNKVTEKGKDVELRCDPISGHTALYWYRQSLGQGLEFLIYFQGNSAPDKSGLPSDRFSAERTGGSVSTLTIQRTQQEDSAVYLCASSFTVTWRDTQYFGPGTRLTVL.

V usage is TRBV2 and J usage is TRBJ1-3; D ambiguous. The CDR3 runs 16 residues. Trimming removed 2 bases at V and 0 bases at J, with 11 bases between. Germline CDR1 is SNHLY and CDR2 is FYNNEI. CDR3 sequence: CASSELGSVSGNTIYF. The CDR3 coding sequence is TGTGCCAGCAGTGAACTGGGCAGTGTCTCTGGAAACACCATATATTTT. The full variable domain, rest sourced from reference TRBV2 and TRBJ1-3, is EPEVTQTPSHQVTQMGQEVILRCVPISNHLYFYWYRQILGQKVEFLVSFYNNEISEKSEIFDDQFSVERPDGSNFTLKIRSTKLEDSAMYFCASSELGSVSGNTIYFGEGSWLTVV.

The chain joins TRBV30 to TRBJ2-2, with D tentatively TRBD2 (6 bases). This CDR3 region has 14 residues. The ends were cut back, 4 bases at V and 3 bases at J, with 12 bases in the middle. Per the germline V gene, CDR1 is GTSNPN and CDR2 is SVGIG (reference sequence). The CDR3 here is CAWTAGGDTGELFF. CDR3 in DNA: TGTGCCTGGACAGCGGGTGGGGACACCGGGGAGCTGTTTTTT.

This chain uses TRBV6-6 with TRBJ2-3; D is unresolved. This CDR3 region has 15 residues. The germline gives CDR1 MNHNY, CDR2 SVGAGI (reference sequence). Between the trimmed V and J ends, which lost 5 bases and 2 bases, there was a span of 14 bases. The CDR3 nucleotides read TGTGCCAGCAGTCCCTACCCTCCCGACACAGATACGCAGTATTTT. Its translation is CASSPYPPDTDTQYF.

The V gene is TRBV9, the J gene TRBJ2-5; perhaps TRBD2 as D (5 bases). The CDR3 length is 16 residues. V was shortened by 4 bases and J by 0 bases, with 16 bases between the two germline ends. Germline loops: CDR1 SGDLS, CDR2 YYNGEE. The CDR3 bases are TGTGCCAGCAGCCTTAGGGAGTGGTACAACCAAGAGACCCAGTACTTC. It specifies CASSLREWYNQETQYF.

The V and J genes are TRBV3-1 (or the pseudogene TRBV3-2) and TRBJ2-3; possible D gene TRBD1, 5 bases. The CDR3 loop spans 15 amino acids. Trimming took 6 bases from V and 7 from J, leaving 20 bases between them. The V gene's germline CDR1 is LGHDT and CDR2 YNNKEL (reference sequence). CDR3 amino acids: CASSAQRGSPYTQYF. The DNA of the CDR3 is TGTGCCAGCAGTGCCCAAAGGGGTTCCCCCTATACGCAGTATTTT.